Below are 6 T cell receptor beta chains sequenced from a single sample in a study of blood T cell repertoires in COVID-19. Profiled with immunoSEQ multiplex PCR; TCRdb holds only in-frame clones, not every one. Among roughly 40,000 clones listed, roughly 80% were seen once. Sequenced material: peripheral blood. The origin of the receptors is a human donor with acute or convalescent COVID-19. The donor label of this sample is uncertain.

This clone was found a few times. The V and J genes are TRBV7-8 and TRBJ1-5; D might be TRBD1 (5 bases). V lost 3 bases, J lost 2 bases, and 14 bases lay in between. Germline CDR1 and CDR2: SGHVS and FQNEAQ. The CDR3 covers 16 residues. CDR3 sequence reads: CASSFIGAAGNQPQHF. The CDR3 nucleotides are TGTGCCAGCAGCTTTATTGGGGCGGCGGGCAATCAGCCCCAGCATTTT. Supplemented by reference TRBV7-8 and TRBJ1-5, the full variable domain reads GAGVSQSPRYKVAKRGQDVALRCDPISGHVSLFWYQQALGQGPEFLTYFQNEAQLDKSGLPSDRFFAERPEGSVSTLKIQRTQQEDSAVYLCASSFIGAAGNQPQHFGDGTRLSIL.

The CDR3 coding sequence is TGTGCCAGCAGTCTCAACTATGCAACTAATGAAAAACTGTTTTTT. It encodes CASSLNYATNEKLFF. This rearrangement joins TRBV6-5 to TRBJ1-4; no reliable D call. The V end lost 5 bases, the J end lost 0 bases, and 10 bases lay between the germline ends. Germline V CDR1 and CDR2: MNHEY, SVGAGI. The CDR3 runs 15 residues.

The rearrangement uses TRBV19 and TRBJ2-7, with 8 bases matching TRBD2. The CDR3 sequence is 13 residues long. Germline trimming cut 5 bases from V and 4 bases from J; bases unmatched to any gene: 4. Germline CDR1 reads LNHDA; CDR2 reads SQIVND (reference sequence). The CDR3 DNA sequence: TGTGCCAGTAGTGGGGTAGCGGGATACGAGCAGTACTTC. Amino acids: CASSGVAGYEQYF.

V gene TRBV18 combines with J gene TRBJ2-7; TRBD1 matches at 8 bases. V dropped 1 base and J dropped 9; count of bases not matched to a gene: 8. The germline V gene encodes CDR1 KGHSH and CDR2 LQKENI. The CDR3 extends over 14 amino acids. The CDR3 region has the DNA TGTGCCAGCTCACCACGGGGGACAGGTTCTGCGCAGTACTTC. Translated, it gives CASSPRGTGSAQYF.

V is TRBV7-9 and J is TRBJ1-4, with TRBD1 matching 7 bases. Germline V gene lookup returns CDR1 SEHNR and CDR2 FQNEAQ (reference sequence). The J segment lost 4 bases and the V segment lost 6 bases, leaving 8 bases of the junction unmatched. CDR3 length equals 15 residues. For the CDR3, the DNA is TGTGCCAGCAGTTACGAGGGACAGCATAATGAAAAACTGTTTTTT. Its protein is CASSYEGQHNEKLFF.

This chain connects TRBV27 to TRBJ1-4; 10 bases match TRBD1. In germline, CDR1 is MNHEY, CDR2 SMNVEV (reference sequence). CDR3 length: 16 amino acids. The trim removed 3 bases at V and 4 bases at J, leaving 5 bases unmatched. This CDR3 is CASSFLGTGDNEKLFF. CDR3 bases: TGTGCCAGCAGTTTTCTTGGGACAGGGGATAATGAAAAACTGTTTTTT.